This T cell receptor (beta chain) comes out of a study of identical twins. Whole-study results and caveats: Among out-of-frame alpha sequences shared by twins, low generation probability occurred in excess. Twin pairs had excess sharing that was weaker in beta out-of-frame sequences. The models systematically underestimated how much out-of-frame TCR alpha was shared in monozygotic twins.

MiXCR, run by TCRdb on the 5' RACE reads, gives a single entry per CDR3 protein. The top ten clones hold 1.5% to 2% of a sample with over 550,000 distinct CDR3 sequences, roughly 7.1% of them seen once. This clonotype was recorded a few times. Its specificity is unknown. Trimming removed 6 bases from V and 10 bases from J, with 13 bases in between. Germline V gives CDR1 MDHEN, CDR2 SYDVKM. The CDR3 length is 12 residues. The same data also went into a second study, on yellow fever vaccine responses in identical twins.

The source is a young woman in good health. The chain employs TRBV28 and TRBJ2-4; D may be TRBD1 (5 bases). Sequenced: PBMCs. The CDR3 protein is CASRTDSKIQYF. The CDR3, as DNA: TGTGCCAGCAGGACAGACAGTAAAATTCAGTACTTC.